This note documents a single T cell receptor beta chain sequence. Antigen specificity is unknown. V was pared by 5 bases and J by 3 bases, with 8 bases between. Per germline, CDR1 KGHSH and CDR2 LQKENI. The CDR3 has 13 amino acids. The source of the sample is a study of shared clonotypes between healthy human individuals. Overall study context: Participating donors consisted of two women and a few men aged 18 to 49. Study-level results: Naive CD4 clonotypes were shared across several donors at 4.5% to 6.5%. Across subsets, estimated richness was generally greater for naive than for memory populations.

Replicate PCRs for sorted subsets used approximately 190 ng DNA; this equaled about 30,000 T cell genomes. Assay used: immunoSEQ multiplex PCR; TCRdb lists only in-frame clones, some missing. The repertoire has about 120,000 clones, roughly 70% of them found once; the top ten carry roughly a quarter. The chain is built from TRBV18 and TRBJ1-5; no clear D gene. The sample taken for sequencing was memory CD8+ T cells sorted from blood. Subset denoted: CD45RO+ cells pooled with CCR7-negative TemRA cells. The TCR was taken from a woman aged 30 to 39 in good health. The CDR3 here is CASSGQFNQPQHF. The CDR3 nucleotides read TGTGCCAGCTCAGGTCAGTTCAATCAGCCCCAGCATTTT.